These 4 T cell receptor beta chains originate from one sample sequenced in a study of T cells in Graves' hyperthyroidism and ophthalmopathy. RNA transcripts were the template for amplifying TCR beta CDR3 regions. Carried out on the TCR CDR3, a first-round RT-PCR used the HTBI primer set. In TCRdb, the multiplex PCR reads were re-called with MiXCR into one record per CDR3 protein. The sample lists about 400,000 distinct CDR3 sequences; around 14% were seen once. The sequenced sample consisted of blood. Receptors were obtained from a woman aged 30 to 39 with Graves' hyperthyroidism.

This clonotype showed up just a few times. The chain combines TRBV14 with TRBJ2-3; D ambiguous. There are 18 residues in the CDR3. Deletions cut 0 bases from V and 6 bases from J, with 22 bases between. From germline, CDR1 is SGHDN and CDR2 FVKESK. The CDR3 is CASSQEITSPLIFDTQYF. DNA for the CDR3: TGTGCCAGCAGCCAAGAAATCACCTCCCCCTTGATTTTCGATACGCAGTATTTT.

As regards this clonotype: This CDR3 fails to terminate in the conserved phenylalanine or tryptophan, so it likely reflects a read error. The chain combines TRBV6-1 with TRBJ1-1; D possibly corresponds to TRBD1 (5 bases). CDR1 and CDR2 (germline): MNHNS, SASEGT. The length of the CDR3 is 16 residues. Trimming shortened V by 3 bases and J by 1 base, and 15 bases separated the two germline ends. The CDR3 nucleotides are TGTGCCAGCAGTGAGGGACTCAGGGCTTCGAACACTGAAGCTTTCTTG. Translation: CASSEGLRASNTEAFL.

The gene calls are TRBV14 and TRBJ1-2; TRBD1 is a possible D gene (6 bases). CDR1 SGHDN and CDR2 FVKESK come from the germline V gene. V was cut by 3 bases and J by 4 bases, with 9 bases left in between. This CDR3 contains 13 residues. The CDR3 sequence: CASSQRGTYGYTF. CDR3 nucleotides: TGTGCCAGCAGCCAGAGGGGGACCTATGGCTACACCTTC.

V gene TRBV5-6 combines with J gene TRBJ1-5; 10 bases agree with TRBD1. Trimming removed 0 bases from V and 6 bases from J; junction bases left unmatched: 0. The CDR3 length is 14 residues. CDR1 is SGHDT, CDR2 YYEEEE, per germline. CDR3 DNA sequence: TGTGCCAGCAGCTTGGGACAGGGGGCTCAGCCCCAGCATTTT. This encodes CASSLGQGAQPQHF.